This T cell receptor beta chain came from a study of PD-L1 blockade in urothelial cancer. Study summary: Analyzed time points were 3 weeks (second dose) and 6 weeks after therapy began. T cell content in blood samples showed a median of about 150,000.

There are a few counts of this clone. Time point specified: pretreatment peripheral blood. After removal of 3 bases from V and 10 bases from J, the junction contained 13 bases not matched to a gene. Germline V CDR1 and CDR2: SQVTM, ANQGSEA. This CDR3 region has 14 residues. Some clones are missing from TCRdb's copy, which holds only in-frame ones; the method was immunoSEQ multiplex PCR. The sample yields roughly 56,000 clones, around 84% seen once. This receptor was taken from a man between 60 and 70 years old with urothelial cancer. The chain has TRBV29-1 and TRBJ2-3; TRBD2 agrees at 7 bases. The sample in question was PBMCs, obtained around atezolizumab (anti-PD-L1) treatment. CDR3 DNA sequence: TGCAGCGTTGACTCAGGCGCCGGGGGGTATGCGCAGTATTTT. Its protein is CSVDSGAGGYAQYF.